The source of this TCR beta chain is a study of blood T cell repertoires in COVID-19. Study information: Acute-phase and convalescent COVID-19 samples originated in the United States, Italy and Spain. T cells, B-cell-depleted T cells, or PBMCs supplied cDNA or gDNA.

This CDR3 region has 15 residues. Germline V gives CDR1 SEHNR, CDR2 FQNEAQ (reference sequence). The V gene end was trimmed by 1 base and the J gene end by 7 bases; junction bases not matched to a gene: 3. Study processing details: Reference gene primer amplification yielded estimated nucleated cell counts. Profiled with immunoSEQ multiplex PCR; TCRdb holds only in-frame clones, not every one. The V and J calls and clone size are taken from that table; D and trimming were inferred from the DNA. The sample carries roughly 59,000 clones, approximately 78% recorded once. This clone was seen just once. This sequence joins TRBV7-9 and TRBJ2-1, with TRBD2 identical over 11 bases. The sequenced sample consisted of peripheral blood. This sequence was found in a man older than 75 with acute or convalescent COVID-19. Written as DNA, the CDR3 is TGTGCCAGCAGCTTAGGGGCTAGCGGGAGGAATGAGCAGTTCTTC. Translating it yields CASSLGASGRNEQFF.